The 18 T cell receptor beta chains in this list originate from one sample, sequenced in a study of blood T cell repertoires in COVID-19 (TCRdb year 2020). Receptors were amplified or captured by the immunoSEQ multiplex PCR assay. Sourced from immuneACCESS, this table was stored by TCRdb with only in-frame sequences that have V and J called. A share of the clones is absent; for the studies checked, an unresolved V gene accounts for under half, and the remainder has no known explanation. This sample lists 95,000 to 150,000 clones; about 79% were detected once. Around 4.5% of the sample is in the top ten clones. Sequenced sample: peripheral blood. The receptors come from a woman in her sixties or seventies with acute or convalescent COVID-19.

This rearrangement joins TRBV7-9 to TRBJ2-7; a weak D match, TRBD2 (6 bases). V was trimmed by 5 bases and J by 3 bases, leaving 17 bases between them. The CDR3 is 15 residues long. CDR1 SEHNR and CDR2 FQNEAQ come from the germline V gene (reference sequence). CDR3 sequence reads: CASSDQGLTGYEQYV. As DNA, the CDR3 is TGTGCCAGCAGCGACCAGGGACTCACCGGCTACGAGCAGTACGTC.

The chain links TRBV6-5 to TRBJ1-2; D possibly corresponds to TRBD1 (5 bases). The CDR3 contains 14 residues. Germline CDR1 is MNHEY and CDR2 is SVGAGI. V was trimmed by 7 bases and J by 8 bases, leaving 20 bases between them. CDR3 amino acids: CASMTGRGRHGYTF. Written as DNA, the CDR3 is TGTGCCAGCATGACCGGAAGGGGCCGGCACGGCTACACCTTC.

V and J are TRBV3-1 (or the pseudogene TRBV3-2) and TRBJ1-2; D might be TRBD1 (6 bases). V was trimmed by 1 base and J by 4 bases, leaving 13 bases between them. The CDR3 runs 15 residues. Germline CDR1 reads LGHDT; CDR2 reads YNNKEL (reference sequence). DNA for the CDR3: TGTGCCAGCAGCCAAGCGGACAGAATCCTCTATGGCTACACCTTC. Encoded protein: CASSQADRILYGYTF.

The chain combines TRBV19 with TRBJ1-2, with D hard to call. The V end lost 10 bases, the J end lost 2 bases, and 14 bases lay between the germline ends. The CDR3 has 13 residues. The germline V gene encodes CDR1 LNHDA and CDR2 SQIVND (reference sequence). CDR3 region: CATTPAPNYGYTF. CDR3 DNA sequence: TGTGCCACCACTCCTGCACCGAACTATGGCTACACCTTC.

Ten or more counts support this clone. The chain combines TRBV6-4 with TRBJ2-3; TRBD1 matches 12 bases. V gave up 0 bases and J gave up 1 base; unmatched junction bases: 2. Looked up from germline, CDR1 is MRHNA and CDR2 is SNTAGT. This CDR3 is 17 amino acids long. The CDR3 DNA is TGTGCCAGCAGTGACTCGGGACAGGGGGCTGGCACAGATACGCAGTATTTT. As protein: CASSDSGQGAGTDTQYF.

The chain is built from TRBV7-9 and TRBJ1-2; D unclear. This CDR3 spans 12 amino acids. Trimming took 3 bases from V and 6 from J, leaving 8 bases between them. Germline CDR1 SEHNR, CDR2 FQNEAQ (reference sequence). The CDR3 nucleotides read TGTGCCAGCAGCTTGAACACCGATGGCTACACCTTC. It codes for CASSLNTDGYTF.

This clone occurred once. V gene TRBV6-5 combines with J gene TRBJ1-4; 9 bases match TRBD1. The V segment lost 6 bases and the J segment 8 bases; nucleotides outside the gene matches: 7. Germline-derived CDR1 and CDR2 are MNHEY and SVGAGI. This CDR3 region has 14 residues. The CDR3 loop is CASRRQGVSEKLFF. The CDR3 DNA reads TGTGCCAGCAGGAGACAGGGGGTCAGCGAAAAACTGTTTTTT.

J is TRBJ2-3 and V is TRBV14; 11 bases map to TRBD2. V gave up 0 bases and J gave up 1 base; unmatched junction bases: 3. Germline V CDR1 and CDR2: SGHDN, FVKESK. This CDR3 has 17 residues. The CDR3 DNA reads TGTGCCAGCAGCCAAGAATGGGGACTAGCGGGCACAGATACGCAGTATTTT. This gives the protein CASSQEWGLAGTDTQYF.

This clone was seen only a few times. The rearrangement joins TRBV30 to TRBJ1-1; D not resolved. Trimming removed 2 bases from V and 1 base from J, with 8 bases in between. The germline V gene encodes CDR1 GTSNPN and CDR2 SVGIG (reference sequence). The CDR3 length is 13 residues. As DNA, the CDR3 is TGTGCCTGGAGTCTCCAGCGGAACACTGAAGCTTTCTTT. Its translation: CAWSLQRNTEAFF.

V is TRBV14 and J is TRBJ1-1; unclear D gene. V dropped 4 bases and J dropped 1 base, with 13 bases sitting between them. Germline V gene data show CDR1 as SGHDN and CDR2 as FVKESK. This CDR3 comprises 15 residues. The CDR3, as DNA: TGTGCCAGCAGCCTATATACAGTTGCGAACACTGAAGCTTTCTTT. This sequence encodes CASSLYTVANTEAFF. Filled out from reference TRBV14 and TRBJ1-1, the complete variable domain reads EAGVTQFPSHSVIEKGQTVTLRCDPISGHDNLYWYRRVMGKEIKFLLHFVKESKQDESGMPNNRFLAERTGGTYSTLKVQPAELEDSGVYFCASSLYTVANTEAFFGQGTRLTVV.

The count of this clone is one. The V gene is TRBV11-3, the J gene TRBJ2-3; 10 nucleotides agree with TRBD2. The CDR3 is 15 residues long. Germline assignment: CDR1 SGHNT and CDR2 YENEEA. The V segment lost 7 bases and the J segment 4 bases; nucleotides outside the gene matches: 8. The CDR3 sequence is CASIKSGGASDTQYF. For the CDR3, the DNA is TGTGCCAGCATCAAGAGCGGGGGGGCCTCAGATACGCAGTATTTT.

The chain joins TRBV2 to TRBJ2-1; 10 bases line up with TRBD2. Trimming cost V 4 bases and J 10 bases; bases outside gene matches: 4. CDR3 length: 13 residues. CDR1 is SNHLY and CDR2 is FYNNEI in the germline V gene. The CDR3 nucleotides are TGTGCCAGCAGTGCGAGCGGGGGGGTAGAGCAGTTCTTC. Amino acids: CASSASGGVEQFF.

The rearrangement uses TRBV20-1 and TRBJ2-7, with D possibly being TRBD2 (6 bases). There are 11 residues in the CDR3. Trimming shortened V by 6 bases and J by 4 bases, and 10 bases separated the two germline ends. Germline V lookup: CDR1 DFQATT, CDR2 SNEGSKA (reference sequence). The CDR3 nucleotides are TGCAGTGCCGCCCGGGGGTACGAGCAGTACGTC. This encodes CSAARGYEQYV.

The V and J genes are TRBV19 and TRBJ2-7; D may be TRBD1 (6 bases). V lost 3 bases and J 2 bases, leaving 11 bases between the germline ends. Germline values: CDR1 LNHDA, CDR2 SQIVND (reference sequence). The CDR3 spans 14 residues. Here the CDR3 reads CASSILQGPYEQYF. The CDR3 coding sequence is TGTGCCAGTAGTATCCTCCAGGGGCCCTACGAGCAGTACTTC.

The chain carries TRBV18 and TRBJ1-5; D may be TRBD1 (6 bases). The CDR3 consists of 15 residues. CDR1 KGHSH and CDR2 LQKENI come from the germline V gene. Trimming removed 3 bases from V and 6 bases from J, with 15 bases in between. CDR3 loop: CASSPNQGLGQPQHF. The CDR3 DNA is TGTGCCAGCTCACCTAATCAGGGGTTGGGTCAGCCCCAGCATTTT.

The chain carries TRBV19 and TRBJ2-1, with 7 bases fitting TRBD1. The CDR3 totals 13 residues. After removal of 6 bases from V and 6 bases from J, the junction contained 5 bases not matched to a gene. Per germline, CDR1 LNHDA and CDR2 SQIVND (reference sequence). The CDR3 DNA reads as TGTGCCAGTAGGCGCCGGGACAGCAATGAGCAGTTCTTC. Protein: CASRRRDSNEQFF.

CDR3 DNA: TGTGCCAGCAGACCCACCGGACTAGCGGGGACAAACACCGGGGAGCTGTTTTTT. Protein sequence: CASRPTGLAGTNTGELFF. The V and J genes are TRBV7-2 and TRBJ2-2; 12 positions agree with TRBD2. Germline V gene sequence: CDR1 SGHTA, CDR2 FQGNSA. V lost 6 bases and J lost 2; bases outside the gene matches: 10. The CDR3 is 18 residues long.

The chain employs TRBV3-1 (or the pseudogene TRBV3-2) and TRBJ2-7; tentatively, D is TRBD1 (6 bases). CDR1 is LGHDT, CDR2 YNNKEL, per germline (reference sequence). The length of the CDR3 is 14 residues. The germline V and J ends were trimmed by 1 base and 2 bases, with 9 bases remaining between them. CDR3 sequence: CASSQVTGPYEQYV. The CDR3 DNA reads as TGTGCCAGCAGCCAAGTAACAGGGCCCTACGAGCAGTACGTC.